Sequencing of this T cell receptor (beta chain) was carried out in a study of blood T cell repertoires in COVID-19. A few counts support this clone. Data came from immunoSEQ multiplex PCR; TCRdb stores just in-frame clones and leaves some out. The sample shows 140,000 to 150,000 clones, almost 90% of them seen only once. V lost 2 bases, J lost 2 bases, and 4 bases lay in between. Germline CDR1 GTSNPN, CDR2 SVGIG (reference sequence). The CDR3 is made up of 12 amino acids. The material sequenced was peripheral blood. The receptor was derived from a human donor in a cohort sampled during active COVID-19. The chain links TRBV30 to TRBJ1-5; D is uncertain. CDR3 region: CAWSRGNQPQHF. In nucleotides, the CDR3 is TGTGCCTGGAGTAGAGGCAATCAGCCCCAGCATTTT.